This T cell receptor (beta chain) was observed in a study of blood T cell repertoires in COVID-19. Across the study: Acute-phase and convalescent COVID-19 samples originated in the United States, Italy and Spain. The analysed material was cDNA or gDNA that came from T cells, B-cell-depleted T cells, or PBMCs.

CDR3 length: 11 amino acids. V lost 3 bases to trimming and J lost 9 bases; unmatched junction nucleotides: 0. Germline assignment: CDR1 SGDLS and CDR2 YYNGEE. Source study methods: Reference gene primer amplification in the assay estimated nucleated cell counts. Some clones are missing from TCRdb's copy, which holds only in-frame ones; the method was immunoSEQ multiplex PCR. V and J calls plus clone size are reproduced from that table; the DNA served to infer D and trimming. This sample has 200,000 to 300,000 clones, with around 86% found just once. The V call is TRBV9, the J call TRBJ1-1; TRBD1 aligns across 9 bases. This sequence originates from a man in his forties or fifties who had recovered from COVID-19. The sequencing input was peripheral blood. The CDR3 protein is CASSDRGQAFF. The CDR3 nucleotides are TGTGCCAGCAGCGACAGGGGGCAAGCTTTCTTT.